What follows is one TCR beta chain and its context. Antigen specificity is unknown. This specimen comes from a study of T cell responses to AZD1222 COVID-19 vaccine. The wider study: Pooling covered second doses at about 4 or about 12 weeks. Regarding the study as a whole: Dominant CD4 TCR responses targeted spike regions 160-218 and 743-854. Females made up more of the donors, who were largely white British, and clonal diversity may have come out too low.

Measured with immunoSEQ multiplex PCR; TCRdb has only the in-frame clones, and not every one. There are approximately 140,000 clones in the sample; 85% to 95% occur only once, and 5.1% lies in the top ten. The CDR3 covers 15 residues. V shed 3 bases, J shed 4 bases, and the junction held 8 bases outside the gene matches. The germline gives CDR1 MNHEY, CDR2 SMNVEV (reference sequence). The chain carries TRBV27 and TRBJ1-2, with TRBD1 identical over 7 bases. The clonotype was recovered from an adult in good health. The source material was peripheral blood, sampled on day 0 of AZD1222 vaccination. As DNA, the CDR3 is TGTGCCAGCAGTTTGAGGGGAGGGGGCTCCTATGGCTACACCTTC. Protein sequence: CASSLRGGGSYGYTF.